This T cell receptor (beta chain) derives from a study of cytomegalovirus exposure and HLA in healthy donors. This clone has at least ten counts. Its cognate antigen is unknown. Samples came from healthy bone marrow donors. Study-level points and caveats: TCR beta chains numbering under 200 were designated cytomegalovirus-associated. TRBV6-2, TRBV6-3 and other indistinguishable V segments were excluded. Apparent HLA restriction characterized most CMV-associated TCR beta chains in a later analysis.

Germline CDR1 reads MNHNY; CDR2 reads SVGAGI (reference sequence). The CDR3 runs to 13 residues. With V trimmed by 6 bases and J by 2 bases, 3 bases remained unmatched. The PCR used 60 Vbeta and 13 Jbeta primers. Data came from immunoSEQ multiplex PCR; TCRdb stores just in-frame clones and leaves some out. The data show 45,000 to 60,000 clones, with 80% seen just once and around 8% held by the top ten. Sequencing was carried out using PBMCs. The receptor comes from a man under 40 in good health and CMV-seropositive. The gene calls are TRBV6-6 and TRBJ1-2; 7 nucleotides match TRBD1. The CDR3 sequence is CASSSQGNYGYTF. The DNA of the CDR3 is TGTGCCAGCAGCTCACAGGGGAACTATGGCTACACCTTC.